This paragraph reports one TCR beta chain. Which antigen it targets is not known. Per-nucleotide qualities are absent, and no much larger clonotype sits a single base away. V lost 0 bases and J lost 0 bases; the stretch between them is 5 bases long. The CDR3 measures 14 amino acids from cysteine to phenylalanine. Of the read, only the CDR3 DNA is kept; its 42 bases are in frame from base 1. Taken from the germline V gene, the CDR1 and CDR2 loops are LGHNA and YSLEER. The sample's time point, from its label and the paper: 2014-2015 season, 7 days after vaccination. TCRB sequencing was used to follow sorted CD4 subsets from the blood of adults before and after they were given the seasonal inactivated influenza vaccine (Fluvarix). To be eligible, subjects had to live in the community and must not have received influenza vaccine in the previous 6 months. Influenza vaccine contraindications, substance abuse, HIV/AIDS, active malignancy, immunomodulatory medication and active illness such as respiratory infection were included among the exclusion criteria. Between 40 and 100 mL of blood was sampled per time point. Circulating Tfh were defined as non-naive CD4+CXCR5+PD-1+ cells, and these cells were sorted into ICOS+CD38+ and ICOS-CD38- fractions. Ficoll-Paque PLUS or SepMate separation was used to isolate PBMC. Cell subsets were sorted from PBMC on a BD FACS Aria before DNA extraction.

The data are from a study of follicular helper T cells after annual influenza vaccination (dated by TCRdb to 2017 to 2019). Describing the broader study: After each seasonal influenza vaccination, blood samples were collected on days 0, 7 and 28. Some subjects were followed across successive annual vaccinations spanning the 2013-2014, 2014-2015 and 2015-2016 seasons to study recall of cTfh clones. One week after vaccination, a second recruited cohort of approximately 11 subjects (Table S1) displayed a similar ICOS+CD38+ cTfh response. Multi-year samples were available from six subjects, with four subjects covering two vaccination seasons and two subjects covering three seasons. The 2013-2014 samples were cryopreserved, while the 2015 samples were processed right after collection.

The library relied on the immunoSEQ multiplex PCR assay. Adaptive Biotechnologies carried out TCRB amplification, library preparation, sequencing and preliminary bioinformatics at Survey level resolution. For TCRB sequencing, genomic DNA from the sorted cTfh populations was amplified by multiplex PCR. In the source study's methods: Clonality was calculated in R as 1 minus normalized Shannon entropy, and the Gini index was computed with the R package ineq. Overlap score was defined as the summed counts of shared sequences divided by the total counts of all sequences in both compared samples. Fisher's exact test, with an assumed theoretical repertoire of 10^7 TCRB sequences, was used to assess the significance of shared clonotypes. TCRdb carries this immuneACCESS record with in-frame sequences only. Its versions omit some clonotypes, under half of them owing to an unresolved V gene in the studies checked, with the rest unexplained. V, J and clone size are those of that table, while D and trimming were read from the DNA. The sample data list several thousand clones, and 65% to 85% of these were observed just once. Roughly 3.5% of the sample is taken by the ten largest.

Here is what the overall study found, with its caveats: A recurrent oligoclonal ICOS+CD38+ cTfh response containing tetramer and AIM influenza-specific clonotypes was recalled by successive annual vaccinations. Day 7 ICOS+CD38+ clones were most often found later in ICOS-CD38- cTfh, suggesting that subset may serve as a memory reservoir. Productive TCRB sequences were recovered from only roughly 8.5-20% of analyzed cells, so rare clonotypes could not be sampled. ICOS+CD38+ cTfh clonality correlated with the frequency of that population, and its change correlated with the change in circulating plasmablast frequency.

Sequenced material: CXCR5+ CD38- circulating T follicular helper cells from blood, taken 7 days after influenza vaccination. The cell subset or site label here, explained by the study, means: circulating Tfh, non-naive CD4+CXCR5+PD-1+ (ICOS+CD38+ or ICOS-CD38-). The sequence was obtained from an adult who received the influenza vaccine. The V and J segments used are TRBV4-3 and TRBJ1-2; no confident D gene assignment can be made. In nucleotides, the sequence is TGCGCCAGCAGCCAAGATTACGCTAACTATGGCTACACCTTC. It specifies CASSQDYANYGYTF.